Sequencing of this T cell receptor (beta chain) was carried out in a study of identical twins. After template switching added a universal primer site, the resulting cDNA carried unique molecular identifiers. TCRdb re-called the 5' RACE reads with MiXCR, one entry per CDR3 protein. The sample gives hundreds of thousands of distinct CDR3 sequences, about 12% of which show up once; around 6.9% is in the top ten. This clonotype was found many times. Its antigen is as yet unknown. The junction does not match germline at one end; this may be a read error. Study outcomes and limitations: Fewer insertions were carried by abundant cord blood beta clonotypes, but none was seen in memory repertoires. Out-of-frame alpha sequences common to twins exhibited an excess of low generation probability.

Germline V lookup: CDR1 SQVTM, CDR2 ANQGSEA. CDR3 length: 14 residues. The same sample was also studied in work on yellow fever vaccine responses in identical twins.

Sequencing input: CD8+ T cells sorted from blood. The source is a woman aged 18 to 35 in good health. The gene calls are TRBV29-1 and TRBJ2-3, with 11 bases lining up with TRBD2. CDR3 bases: TGTTCCGGGACTAGCGGAAGAAGCACAGATACGCAGTATTTT. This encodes CSGTSGRSTDTQYF.